The present T cell receptor (beta chain) was sequenced within a study of cytomegalovirus exposure and HLA in healthy donors. Study-wide points: The authors later found HLA-associated TCR beta chains more clonally expanded than equally common others. A missense variant in DCLRE1C was later tied to TCR beta V- and J-gene trimming. The authors enumerated over 150 TCR beta chains as linked to cytomegalovirus.

The donors (healthy individuals) were bone marrow donors. The V end lost 10 bases, the J end lost 2 bases, and 27 bases lay between the germline ends. The CDR3 length is 17 residues. CDR1 is SNHLY and CDR2 is FYNNEI in the germline V gene. PCR primers comprised 60 Vbeta and 13 Jbeta primers. The assay was immunoSEQ multiplex PCR, and TCRdb's table has in-frame clones only and misses some. The repertoire holds over 150,000 clones, approximately 80% seen once, with 10% to 15% in the top ten. Turning to this clone: Its antigen is undetermined.

This sequence originates from a man aged 25-40 years in good health and CMV-seropositive. The sample taken for sequencing was PBMCs. The V call is TRBV2, the J call TRBJ2-7; D may correspond to TRBD1 or TRBD2 (9 bases each). CDR3 loop: CATRTGEQAGGTYEQYF. The CDR3 region has the DNA TGTGCCACGCGGACAGGGGAGCAAGCGGGAGGCACCTACGAGCAGTACTTC.